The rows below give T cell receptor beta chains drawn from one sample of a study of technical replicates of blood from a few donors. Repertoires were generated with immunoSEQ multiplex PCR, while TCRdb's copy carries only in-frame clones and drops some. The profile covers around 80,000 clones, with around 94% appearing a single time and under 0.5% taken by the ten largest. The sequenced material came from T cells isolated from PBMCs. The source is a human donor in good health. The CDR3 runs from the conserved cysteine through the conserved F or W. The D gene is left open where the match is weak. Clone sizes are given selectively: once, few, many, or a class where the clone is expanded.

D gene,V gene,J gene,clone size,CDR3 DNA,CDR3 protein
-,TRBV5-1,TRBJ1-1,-,TGCGCCAGCAGCTTGATGCGGGAAGCGGGCACTGAAGCTTTCTTT,CASSLMREAGTEAFF
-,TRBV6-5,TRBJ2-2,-,TGTGCCAGCAGCCAACACAACGGGGAGCTGTTTTTT,CASSQHNGELFF
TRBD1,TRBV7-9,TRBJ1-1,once,TGTGCCAGCAGGACAGGACAGGTGGAAGCTTTCTTT,CASRTGQVEAFF
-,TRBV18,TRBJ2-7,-,TGTGCCAGCTCACCTACAGCCTACGAGCAGTACTTC,CASSPTAYEQYF
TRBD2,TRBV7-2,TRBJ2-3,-,TGTGCCAGCAGCTTCGGAGCGGGAGGGTTCACAGATACGCAGTATTTT,CASSFGAGGFTDTQYF
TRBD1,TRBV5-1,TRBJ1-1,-,TGCGCCAGCAGCTGGACAGGGGACACTGAAGCTTTCTTT,CASSWTGDTEAFF
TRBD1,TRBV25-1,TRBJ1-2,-,TGTGCCAGCACCCCACGGACAGGGGGAGGCTACACCTTC,CASTPRTGGGYTF
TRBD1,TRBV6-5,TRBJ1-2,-,TGTGCCAGCAGTAGGACAGGGGTCTATGGCTACACCTTC,CASSRTGVYGYTF
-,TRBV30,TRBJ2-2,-,TGTGCCTGGAGTCGCGTGACATTAAGCGGGGAGCTGTTTTTT,CAWSRVTLSGELFF
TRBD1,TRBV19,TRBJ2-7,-,TGTGCCAGTAGTGTCCCGGGACAGCTTAAAATGTACGAGCAGTACTTC,CASSVPGQLKMYEQYF
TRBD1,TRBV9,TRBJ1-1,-,TGTGCCAGCAGCGTTAACTCCGGGACAGAAAACACTGAAGCTTTCTTT,CASSVNSGTENTEAFF
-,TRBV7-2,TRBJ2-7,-,TGTGCCAGCAGCTTAGGTGGAGGAGGCTACGAGCAGTACTTC,CASSLGGGGYEQYF
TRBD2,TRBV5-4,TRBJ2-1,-,TGTGCCAGCAGCCATGATGGACTAGCGGGAGATGAGCAGTTCTTC,CASSHDGLAGDEQFF
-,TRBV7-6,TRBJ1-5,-,TGTGCCAGCAGCTTAGCGGCAGGGGATCAGCCCCAGCATTTT,CASSLAAGDQPQHF
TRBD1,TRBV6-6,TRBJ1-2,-,TGTGCCAGCATACAGACAGGGTGGTTAGAAGGCTACACCTTC,CASIQTGWLEGYTF